A single sample gave rise to the 9 T cell receptor beta chains below, sequenced in a study of radiotherapy plus CTLA-4 blockade in lung cancer. Using immunoSEQ multiplex PCR, the repertoire was profiled, and TCRdb retains in-frame clones only, with some absent. This sample yields 30,000 to 35,000 clones, of which around four fifths are seen a single time; roughly 7.4% belongs to the top ten. The material was peripheral blood, obtained from a patient treated with radiotherapy plus ipilimumab. The receptors stem from a human donor with non-small cell lung cancer who had stable disease on radiotherapy plus ipilimumab.

The V and J genes are TRBV28 and TRBJ1-4, with TRBD1 matching over 7 bases. The CDR3 has 15 residues. The V gene end was trimmed by 2 bases and the J gene end by 7 bases; junction bases not matched to a gene: 7. Germline V gives CDR1 MDHEN, CDR2 SYDVKM. The CDR3 DNA reads TGTGCCAGCAGTTTAACGACAGGGCGGATTGAAAAACTGTTTTTT. Residues: CASSLTTGRIEKLFF.

The chain employs TRBV6-1 and TRBJ2-2; 7 positions match TRBD1. This CDR3 contains 15 residues. V shed 6 bases and J 2 bases; nucleotides not matched to a gene: 6. Germline V CDR1 and CDR2: MNHNS, SASEGT. CDR3 protein: CASSQTGINTGELFF. The CDR3 DNA follows: TGTGCCAGCAGCCAGACAGGGATTAACACCGGGGAGCTGTTTTTT.

This chain joins TRBV9 and TRBJ1-3; D unresolved. From germline, CDR1 is SGDLS and CDR2 YYNGEE. The CDR3 consists of 13 residues. Trimming shortened V by 3 bases and J by 0 bases, and 4 bases separated the two germline ends. The CDR3 region is CASSADSGNTIYF. Here the CDR3 DNA reads TGTGCCAGCAGCGCAGACTCTGGAAACACCATATATTTT.

The chain links TRBV5-6 to TRBJ1-3, with D uncertain. CDR3 length: 13 amino acids. Deletions cut 2 bases from V and 3 bases from J, with 6 bases between. Germline lookup yields CDR1 SGHDT and CDR2 YYEEEE. Here the CDR3 reads CASSLRDGNTIYF. As DNA, the CDR3 is TGTGCCAGCAGCTTACGCGATGGAAACACCATATATTTT.

The V call is TRBV27, the J call TRBJ2-2, with D maybe TRBD1 (5 bases). V lost 7 bases, J lost 5 bases, and 11 bases lay in between. Germline V gene data show CDR1 as MNHEY and CDR2 as SMNVEV (reference sequence). The CDR3 totals 13 residues. CDR3 loop: CASKRPGTGELFF. The CDR3 DNA is TGTGCCAGCAAAAGACCAGGGACCGGGGAGCTGTTTTTT.

The chain links TRBV19 to TRBJ2-3, with 8 bases aligning to TRBD1. CDR3 length: 14 amino acids. The ends lost 4 bases at V and 5 bases at J; junction bases unmatched: 5. CDR1 is LNHDA, CDR2 SQIVND, per germline (reference sequence). The CDR3 nucleotides are TGTGCCAGTAGTAGCGGACAGGGCGTAGATACGCAGTATTTT. Protein: CASSSGQGVDTQYF.

This clone was seen only a few times. This rearrangement joins TRBV10-3 to TRBJ2-2, with D perhaps given as TRBD1 or TRBD2 (6 bases each). V was pared by 6 bases and J by 9 bases, with 17 bases between. The CDR3 spans 14 residues. CDR1 and CDR2 from the germline V gene are ENHRY and SYGVKD. CDR3 sequence (DNA): TGTGCCATCAGCTTAAACAGGGAGGTGCGGGAGCTGTTTTTT. It specifies CAISLNREVRELFF.

CDR3 nucleotide sequence: TGTGCCAGCAGTTACAGGCCACAGTATAGCAATCAGCCCCAGCATTTT. It specifies CASSYRPQYSNQPQHF. This sequence joins TRBV6-6 and TRBJ1-5; D is unresolved. Trimming shortened V by 2 bases and J by 0 bases, and 11 bases separated the two germline ends. Germline CDR1 reads MNHNY; CDR2 reads SVGAGI (reference sequence). The CDR3 has 16 amino acids.

The count of this clone is one. This sequence joins TRBV6-5 and TRBJ1-5; D may be TRBD1 (6 bases). V lost 4 bases and J 1 base, leaving 14 bases between the germline ends. Germline V gene data show CDR1 as MNHEY and CDR2 as SVGAGI. The CDR3 runs 16 residues. The CDR3 region has the DNA TGTGCCAGCAGTTGGGGGGCAGGGACGAGCAATCAGCCCCAGCATTTT. Amino acids: CASSWGAGTSNQPQHF.